The present T cell receptor (beta chain) was sequenced within a study of T cells expressing NK-cell markers. Study in general: Seven sequenced donors out of eight were HCMV-seropositive, one seronegative.

No DNA is given; TCRdb re-called the 5' RACE reads and lists each CDR3 protein once. Here the sample table reports around 180,000 distinct CDR3 sequences. Germline lookup yields CDR1 SGHAT and CDR2 FQDESV (reference sequence). The CDR3 covers 14 residues. This TCR was sampled from a man aged 18-69 years in good health. The rearrangement joins TRBV11-1 to TRBJ2-3; TCRdb gives TRBD1 as the D gene, but with no DNA this cannot be confirmed. The sample taken for sequencing was blood T cells: a sorted CD56 or NKG2C T cell subset, CD4+ or CD8+ T cells, or bulk PBMC T cells (not recorded which). This chain's CDR3 is CASSLRRGTDTQYF. The full variable domain, with the rest looked up from reference TRBV11-1 and TRBJ2-3, is EAEVAQSPRYKITEKSQAVAFWCDPISGHATLYWYRQILGQGPELLVQFQDESVVDDSQLPKDRFSAERLKGVDSTLKIQPAELGDSAMYLCASSLRRGTDTQYFGPGTRLTVL.